Listed below are T cell receptor beta chains from one sample, sequenced in a study of CD8 T cells in ankylosing spondylitis. TCRdb independently ran MiXCR on the 5' RACE reads; one entry per CDR3 protein. The table lists about 300,000 distinct CDR3 sequences, 20% of them singletons, with 3.5% in the top ten. The sequenced material came from blood, either unsorted or a sorted T cell fraction (not recorded which). All receptors derive from a female donor with ankylosing spondylitis or in good health (not recorded which). Both conserved end residues are part of each CDR3. The D gene is left open where the match is weak. Expanded clones are given a class, and other clones once, few, many or no size at all.

V gene: TRBV5-1
D gene: TRBD2
clone size: few
J gene: TRBJ2-1
CDR3 DNA: TGCGCCAGCAGCTTGGAGGTTACTAGCGGCTCCTACAATGAGCAGTTCTTC
CDR3 protein: CASSLEVTSGSYNEQFF

V gene: TRBV7-6
D gene: -
clone size: few
J gene: TRBJ2-1
CDR3 DNA: TGTGCCAGCAGCTTAGAGCCGAGCTCCTACAATGAGCAGTTCTTC
CDR3 protein: CASSLEPSSYNEQFF

V gene: TRBV11-2
D gene: TRBD1
clone size: few
J gene: TRBJ2-5
CDR3 DNA: TGTGCCAGCAGCCCCCCCTACAGGGGTGGGACCCAGTACTTC
CDR3 protein: CASSPPYRGGTQYF

V gene: TRBV7-9
D gene: -
clone size: few
J gene: TRBJ2-5
CDR3 DNA: TGTGCCAGCAGCTTCTTAAACACGGAGACCCAGTACTTC
CDR3 protein: CASSFLNTETQYF

V gene: TRBV4-3
D gene: -
clone size: -
J gene: TRBJ1-1
CDR3 DNA: TGCGCCAGCAGCCAAGATATTCCGGGATCAGCTTTCTTT
CDR3 protein: CASSQDIPGSAFF

V gene: TRBV28
D gene: -
clone size: -
J gene: TRBJ2-3
CDR3 DNA: TGTGCCAGCAGTCGGATTTCTGGGGATACGCAGTATTTT
CDR3 protein: CASSRISGDTQYF

V gene: TRBV28
D gene: -
clone size: -
J gene: TRBJ1-1
CDR3 DNA: TGTGCCAGCAGTTTAGGGAGGGTTGGGACTGAAGCTTTCTTT
CDR3 protein: CASSLGRVGTEAFF

V gene: TRBV10-3
D gene: TRBD1
clone size: few
J gene: TRBJ1-1
CDR3 DNA: TGTGCCATCAGGGGGACAGGGGGCTTAAACACTGAAGCTTTCTTT
CDR3 protein: CAIRGTGGLNTEAFF

V gene: TRBV6-1
D gene: -
clone size: few
J gene: TRBJ2-3
CDR3 DNA: TGTGCCAGCAAATCGGGGGGCACAGATACGCAGTATTTT
CDR3 protein: CASKSGGTDTQYF

V gene: TRBV7-8
D gene: TRBD1
clone size: -
J gene: TRBJ2-5
CDR3 DNA: TGTGCCAGCAGACCCCACTGGGACAGGGCTCAGGAGACCCAGTACTTC
CDR3 protein: CASRPHWDRAQETQYF

V gene: TRBV24-1
D gene: TRBD2
clone size: -
J gene: TRBJ2-3
CDR3 DNA: TGTGCCACCAGTGATAGCGGGAGAAGCACAGATACGCAGTATTTT
CDR3 protein: CATSDSGRSTDTQYF

V gene: TRBV12-3/TRBV12-4
D gene: -
clone size: few
J gene: TRBJ2-1
CDR3 DNA: TGTGCCAGCACCCTAGACTCCTACAATGAGCAGTTCTTC
CDR3 protein: CASTLDSYNEQFF

V gene: TRBV5-1
D gene: -
clone size: -
J gene: TRBJ1-2
CDR3 DNA: TGCGCCAGCAGCTACAGGGATTCTATTGGCTACACCTTC
CDR3 protein: CASSYRDSIGYTF

V gene: TRBV7-7
D gene: -
clone size: -
J gene: TRBJ2-7
CDR3 DNA: TGTGCTAGCAGCTTTCGTACCCCACCGAGGACGGATCCAGTCTCCTACGAGCAGTACTTC
CDR3 protein: CASSFRTPPRTDPVSYEQYF

V gene: TRBV21-1
D gene: -
clone size: -
J gene: TRBJ2-1
CDR3 DNA: TGTGCCAGCAGCAAAGAGGGGGCAGTAATCAGGACTAGCGGTGACTCCTACAATGAGCAGTTCTTC
CDR3 protein: CASSKEGAVIRTSGDSYNEQFF

V gene: TRBV18
D gene: TRBD1
clone size: -
J gene: TRBJ2-1
CDR3 DNA: TGTGCCAGCTCACCCCGGACAGGGAGTGGCGACAATGAGCAGTTCTTC
CDR3 protein: CASSPRTGSGDNEQFF

V gene: TRBV5-1
D gene: TRBD2
clone size: -
J gene: TRBJ2-2
CDR3 DNA: TGCGCCAGCAGCTTCCTAGCGGGAGGCAGCACCGGGGAGCTGTTTTTT
CDR3 protein: CASSFLAGGSTGELFF

V gene: TRBV7-8
D gene: -
clone size: few
J gene: TRBJ2-1
CDR3 DNA: TGTGCCAGCAGCCCGGGGACCCAGTATAATGAGCAGTTCTTC
CDR3 protein: CASSPGTQYNEQFF

V gene: TRBV6-5
D gene: TRBD1
clone size: few
J gene: TRBJ2-3
CDR3 DNA: TGTGCCAGCAGTTACTCGTTAACAGGGGGAACAGATACGCAGTATTTT
CDR3 protein: CASSYSLTGGTDTQYF

V gene: TRBV7-2
D gene: TRBD2
clone size: few
J gene: TRBJ2-1
CDR3 DNA: TGTGCCAGCAGCTTAGTCGCGGGAGGGCCGAGTGAGCAGTTCTTC
CDR3 protein: CASSLVAGGPSEQFF

V gene: TRBV20-1
D gene: -
clone size: many
J gene: TRBJ2-2
CDR3 DNA: TGCAGTGCTAGCGGGAATAAGAACACCGGGGAGCTGTTTTTT
CDR3 protein: CSASGNKNTGELFF

V gene: TRBV4-2
D gene: -
clone size: -
J gene: TRBJ2-3
CDR3 DNA: TGTGCCAGCAGCCAAGTCATCGGGGATGCAGATACGCAGTATTTT
CDR3 protein: CASSQVIGDADTQYF

V gene: TRBV15
D gene: -
clone size: -
J gene: TRBJ1-1
CDR3 DNA: TGTGCCACCAGCAGAGGGTTCATGGGTGAAGCTTTCTTT
CDR3 protein: CATSRGFMGEAFF

V gene: TRBV5-6
D gene: TRBD1
clone size: few
J gene: TRBJ1-2
CDR3 DNA: TGTGCCAGCAGCTTGGGGGACAGGGAATATGGCTACACCTTC
CDR3 protein: CASSLGDREYGYTF

V gene: TRBV7-6
D gene: TRBD2
clone size: once
J gene: TRBJ2-7
CDR3 DNA: TGTGCCAGCAGCACAGGTAGCGGGAGGGGTAACGAGCAGTACTTC
CDR3 protein: CASSTGSGRGNEQYF

V gene: TRBV20-1
D gene: -
clone size: few
J gene: TRBJ2-3
CDR3 DNA: TGCAGTGCTAATGCCGGATACACAGATACGCAGTATTTT
CDR3 protein: CSANAGYTDTQYF

V gene: TRBV7-9
D gene: -
clone size: -
J gene: TRBJ2-7
CDR3 DNA: TGTGCCAGCAGCCCCCCTGGGACCGCTGCCTACGAGCAGTACTTC
CDR3 protein: CASSPPGTAAYEQYF

V gene: TRBV29-1
D gene: -
clone size: few
J gene: TRBJ2-7
CDR3 DNA: TGCAGCGTTGAATCCAGGTACGAGCAGTACTTC
CDR3 protein: CSVESRYEQYF

V gene: TRBV20-1
D gene: TRBD1
clone size: many
J gene: TRBJ1-1
CDR3 DNA: TGCACCGCGGGACAGGGGGCGCAGACTGAAGCTTTCTTT
CDR3 protein: CTAGQGAQTEAFF

V gene: TRBV7-2
D gene: -
clone size: few
J gene: TRBJ1-2
CDR3 DNA: TGTGCCAGCAGCCCCTTTGGGAGGCTTTATGGCTACACCTTC
CDR3 protein: CASSPFGRLYGYTF

V gene: TRBV4-3
D gene: -
clone size: few
J gene: TRBJ2-3
CDR3 DNA: TGCGCCAGCAGCCAAATGGACCATATAAGCACAGATACGCAGTATTTT
CDR3 protein: CASSQMDHISTDTQYF

V gene: TRBV5-1
D gene: -
clone size: many
J gene: TRBJ2-2
CDR3 DNA: TGCGCCAGCAGCGCGGGCCTAGCGATCACCGGGGAGCTGTTTTTT
CDR3 protein: CASSAGLAITGELFF